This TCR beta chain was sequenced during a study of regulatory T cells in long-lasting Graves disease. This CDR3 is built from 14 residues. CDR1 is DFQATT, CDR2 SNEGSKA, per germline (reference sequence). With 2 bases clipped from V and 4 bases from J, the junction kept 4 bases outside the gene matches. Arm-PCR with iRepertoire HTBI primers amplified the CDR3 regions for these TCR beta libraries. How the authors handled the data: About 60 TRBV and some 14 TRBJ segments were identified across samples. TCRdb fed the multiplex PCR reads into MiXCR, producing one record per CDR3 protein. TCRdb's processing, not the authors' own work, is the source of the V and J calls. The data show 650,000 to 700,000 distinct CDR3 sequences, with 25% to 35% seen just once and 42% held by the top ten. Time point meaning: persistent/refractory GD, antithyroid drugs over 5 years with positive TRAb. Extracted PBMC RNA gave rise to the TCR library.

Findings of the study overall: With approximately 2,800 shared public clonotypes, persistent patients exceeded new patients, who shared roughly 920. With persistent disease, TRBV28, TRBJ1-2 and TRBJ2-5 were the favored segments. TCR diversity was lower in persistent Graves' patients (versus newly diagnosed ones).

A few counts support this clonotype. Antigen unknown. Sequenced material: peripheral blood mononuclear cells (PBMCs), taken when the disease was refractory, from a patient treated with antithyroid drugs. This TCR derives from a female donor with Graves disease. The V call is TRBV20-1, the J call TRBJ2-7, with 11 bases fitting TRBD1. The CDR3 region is CSARLGTGGYEQYF. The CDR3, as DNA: TGCAGTGCTAGATTGGGGACAGGGGGTTACGAGCAGTACTTC.